This T cell receptor beta chain was observed in a study of cytomegalovirus exposure and HLA in healthy donors. Regarding the study as a whole: In a later analysis, across HLA loci, associated TCR counts were highest for DRB1, lowest for HLA-C. In the analysis, some V segments, TRBV6-2 and TRBV6-3 included, were excluded as indistinguishable. While the bulk of TCR sequences proved rare, some public TCRs turned up in many donors. Cytomegalovirus association was listed for 164 TCR beta chains.

PCR was performed using 60 Vbeta and 13 Jbeta primers. Measured with immunoSEQ multiplex PCR; TCRdb has only the in-frame clones, and not every one. Altogether some 160,000 clones are present, 76% being singletons, with the ten largest covering 1.5% to 2%. V lost 1 base, J lost 0 bases, and 10 bases lay in between. The germline CDR1 and CDR2 sequences are SGHDT and YYEEEE. The CDR3 totals 15 residues. To note about this clone: What it binds is not known.

This TCR was sampled from a woman between 40 and 50 years old in good health and CMV-seronegative. The sequencing input was PBMCs. The V and J genes are TRBV5-6 and TRBJ1-1; tentatively, D is TRBD1 (5 bases). CDR3: CASSLFDSVNTEAFF. As DNA, the CDR3 is TGTGCCAGCAGCTTGTTTGACAGTGTGAACACTGAAGCTTTCTTT.